The 17 T cell receptor beta chains reported below all come from one sample, sequenced in a study of blood T cell repertoires in COVID-19. Clones were read by immunoSEQ multiplex PCR, and TCRdb kept only the in-frame ones, dropping some. The repertoire holds some 99,000 clones, with 85% to 90% as singletons. Sequenced material: peripheral blood. The receptor source for this set is a human donor in a cohort sampled during active COVID-19.

For the CDR3, the DNA is TGTGCCAGCAGCTTAGGGGGACAGGGGCCCTACGAGCAGTACTTC. Protein: CASSLGGQGPYEQYF. The J gene is TRBJ2-7, the V gene TRBV7-9, with TRBD1 identical over 10 bases. This CDR3 is 15 amino acids long. Per the germline V gene, CDR1 is SEHNR and CDR2 is FQNEAQ (reference sequence). The V and J ends lost 1 base and 2 bases, in that order; junction bases with no gene match: 2.

This clone showed up just once. V usage is TRBV2 and J usage is TRBJ2-1; TRBD2 agrees at 14 bases. Germline loops: CDR1 SNHLY, CDR2 FYNNEI. The junction had 6 bases not matched to a gene; V was cut back by 3 bases and J by 8 bases. CDR3 size: 16 residues. The CDR3 bases are TGTGCCAGCAGTGACCTGGGACTAGCGGGAGTTTATGAGCAGTTCTTC. This gives the protein CASSDLGLAGVYEQFF.

This chain joins TRBV6-5 and TRBJ2-1; tentatively, D is TRBD1 (6 bases). This CDR3 is built from 15 residues. Trimming removed 6 bases at V and 0 bases at J, with 12 bases between. Germline assignment: CDR1 MNHEY and CDR2 SVGAGI. Here the CDR3 DNA reads TGTGCCAGCAGGGCAGGGGTCAGCTCCTACAATGAGCAGTTCTTC. This gives the protein CASRAGVSSYNEQFF.

The genes are TRBV6-2 or TRBV6-3 and TRBJ2-4; D gene uncertain. Germline lookup yields CDR1 MNHEY and CDR2 SVGEGT. There are 16 residues in the CDR3. The V and J ends lost 2 bases and 2 bases respectively, with 13 bases between them. The CDR3 nucleotides are TGTGCCAGCAGTTACGGGCCCCCAACCTCCAAAAACATTCAGTACTTC. It translates to CASSYGPPTSKNIQYF.

The V and J genes are TRBV3-1 (or the pseudogene TRBV3-2) and TRBJ2-1; 7 bases are a match to TRBD1. The CDR3 is made up of 15 amino acids. V was clipped by 0 bases and J by 4 bases; unmatched bases: 3. The germline V gene has CDR1 LGHDT and CDR2 YNNKEL (reference sequence). The CDR3 loop is CASSQDGTAYNEQFF. The CDR3 DNA is TGTGCCAGCAGCCAAGATGGGACAGCATACAATGAGCAGTTCTTC.

The chain has TRBV4-1 and TRBJ1-2; D may be TRBD1 (6 bases). The V end lost 6 bases, the J end lost 3 bases, and 17 bases lay between the germline ends. The CDR3 has 15 residues. The germline CDR1 and CDR2 sequences are MGHRA and YSYEKL. The CDR3: CASSRNRERYYGYTF. The CDR3 DNA reads as TGCGCCAGCAGTCGTAACAGGGAACGATACTATGGCTACACCTTC.

Concerning this clone: A read error may produce the germline difference seen at one junction end. CDR3: CASIEQGNSPLHF. In nucleotides, the CDR3 is TGTGCCAGCATTGAACAGGGTAATTCACCCCTCCACTTT. The chain has TRBV6-1 and TRBJ1-6; D may be TRBD1 (6 bases). The CDR3 is 13 residues long. The germline V gene has CDR1 MNHNS and CDR2 SASEGT.

The chain is built from TRBV7-2 and TRBJ1-2; 9 bases line up with TRBD1. J gave up 6 bases and V 5 bases, and 10 bases lay outside the gene matches. Germline lookup yields CDR1 SGHTA and CDR2 FQGNSA. This CDR3 has 15 residues. The CDR3 loop reads CASSLTGQGYDGYTF. CDR3 DNA: TGTGCCAGCAGCCTAACCGGACAGGGGTACGATGGCTACACCTTC.

The V gene is TRBV10-1, the J gene TRBJ2-7, with D perhaps matching TRBD1 (5 bases). Trimming removed 6 bases from V and 4 bases from J, with 16 bases in between. The CDR3 extends over 14 amino acids. CDR1 WNHNN and CDR2 SYGVQD come from the germline V gene (reference sequence). The CDR3 DNA reads TGCGCCAGCAGGGCACAGGTTTTTGTATACGAGCAGTACTTC. Translation gives CASRAQVFVYEQYF.

This chain uses TRBV7-2 with TRBJ2-1; 8 positions agree with TRBD2. Germline V lookup: CDR1 SGHTA, CDR2 FQGNSA. V shed 2 bases and J 6 bases; nucleotides not matched to a gene: 15. This CDR3 is 18 amino acids long. The CDR3 DNA follows: TGTGCCAGCAGCTTATGGGGGCCCACAGCGGGAGCAGGCAATGAGCAGTTCTTC. Translated: CASSLWGPTAGAGNEQFF.

This rearrangement joins TRBV4-2 to TRBJ2-2; 8 bases map to TRBD2. Germline V gene sequence: CDR1 LGHNA, CDR2 YNFKEQ. J lost 1 base, V lost 0 bases, and 13 bases had no gene match. The CDR3 consists of 20 residues. CDR3 protein: CASSQDGVVAGRLNTGELFF. For the CDR3, the DNA is TGTGCCAGCAGCCAAGATGGAGTGGTAGCGGGACGCTTGAACACCGGGGAGCTGTTTTTT.

The J gene is TRBJ2-3, the V gene TRBV9; no clear D gene. CDR1 is SGDLS and CDR2 is YYNGEE in the germline V gene. The CDR3 contains 12 residues. Trimming stripped 0 bases from V and 4 bases from J, with 3 bases between. The CDR3 DNA follows: TGTGCCAGCAGCGTAGGAGCAGATACGCAGTATTTT. This codes for CASSVGADTQYF.

The chain carries TRBV2 and TRBJ1-3; D is possibly TRBD1 (5 bases). Trimming removed 3 bases from V and 0 bases from J, with 12 bases in between. The length of the CDR3 is 16 residues. Germline CDR1 SNHLY, CDR2 FYNNEI. The CDR3 region is CASSEDVGGSGNTIYF. Here the CDR3 DNA reads TGTGCCAGCAGTGAGGACGTGGGGGGCTCTGGAAACACCATATATTTT.

The CDR3 loop is CASSGPGLGYEQYF. The CDR3 region has the DNA TGTGCCAGCAGTGGTCCGGGACTAGGCTACGAGCAGTACTTC. The rearrangement joins TRBV2 to TRBJ2-7, with 8 bases aligning to TRBD2. Trimming at V came to 4 bases and at J to 3 bases, leaving 5 bases not matched to a gene. The CDR3 consists of 14 residues. The V gene's germline CDR1 is SNHLY and CDR2 FYNNEI.

V usage is TRBV7-3 and J usage is TRBJ2-6; 11 positions agree with TRBD2. The CDR3 runs 19 residues. The germline CDR1 and CDR2 sequences are SGHTA and FQGTGA. V shed 5 bases and J 2 bases; nucleotides not matched to a gene: 11. CDR3 DNA sequence: TGTGCCAGCAGCCCCCGGGTACTAGCGGGAGACCCTGGGGCCAACGTCCTGACTTTC. Translated: CASSPRVLAGDPGANVLTF.

V usage is TRBV9 and J usage is TRBJ1-4; perhaps TRBD1 as D (5 bases). The V gene's germline CDR1 is SGDLS and CDR2 YYNGEE. The CDR3 totals 14 residues. V lost 4 bases and J lost 8, with 15 bases in between. The CDR3 nucleotides are TGTGCCAGCAGCCCGCCAGGGCGGGGAGAAAAACTGTTTTTT. Amino acids: CASSPPGRGEKLFF.

The genes are TRBV6-2 or TRBV6-3 and TRBJ2-7; TRBD2 aligns across 11 bases. There are 15 residues in the CDR3. Losses at the gene ends were 5 bases for V and 4 bases for J; bases not matched to a gene: 7. Germline V gives CDR1 MNHEY, CDR2 SVGEGT. The CDR3 here is CASSQLAGVWYEQYF. Written as DNA, the CDR3 is TGTGCCAGCAGTCAACTAGCGGGAGTCTGGTACGAGCAGTACTTC.